The T cell receptor (beta chain) described here comes from a study of T cell responses to AZD1222 COVID-19 vaccine. The repertoire was sequenced with immunoSEQ multiplex PCR; TCRdb's copy has only in-frame clones and lacks some. The data hold roughly 82,000 clones, with roughly 84% observed a single time. Sequencing used peripheral blood, obtained on day 0 of AZD1222 vaccination. The TCR originated in an adult in good health.

The CDR3 protein is CASSQTQGAGNTEAFF. The CDR3 nucleotides are TGCGCCAGCAGCCAGACCCAGGGGGCTGGCAACACTGAAGCTTTCTTT. This chain uses TRBV4-1 with TRBJ1-1, with 8 bases fitting TRBD1. Germline-derived CDR1 and CDR2 are MGHRA and YSYEKL. J gave up 2 bases and V 3 bases, and 8 bases lay outside the gene matches. The CDR3 spans 16 residues.